One sample yielded the 13 T cell receptor beta chains listed below, sequenced in a study of blood T cell repertoires in COVID-19. TCRdb's copy holds only in-frame clones and misses some; the assay was immunoSEQ multiplex PCR. The sample has 140,000 or so clones; 80% to 90% are singletons. The sample taken for sequencing was peripheral blood. Every receptor here comes from a woman aged 55-69 years with active COVID-19.

The chain combines TRBV27 with TRBJ2-4, with D unresolved. V was trimmed by 0 bases and J by 5 bases, leaving 8 bases between them. The CDR3 is 14 residues long. From germline, CDR1 is MNHEY and CDR2 SMNVEV (reference sequence). CDR3 nucleotides: TGTGCCAGCAGTTTATCGATCACACAAAACATTCAGTACTTC. It is translated as CASSLSITQNIQYF.

The J gene is TRBJ2-1, the V gene TRBV12-3 or TRBV12-4; no clear D. V lost 6 bases and J 8 bases, leaving 8 bases between the germline ends. CDR3 length: 11 residues. In DNA form, the CDR3 reads TGTGCCAGCAGCGCGCTCCATGAGCAGTTCTTC. It translates to CASSALHEQFF.

V is TRBV7-9 and J is TRBJ2-1, with D tentatively TRBD1 (6 bases). The CDR3 is 15 residues long. Looked up from germline, CDR1 is SEHNR and CDR2 is FQNEAQ (reference sequence). V lost 3 bases and J 3 bases, leaving 12 bases between the germline ends. The CDR3 nucleotides read TGTGCCAGCAGCTTCGTGAGAGGGGGCTACAATGAGCAGTTCTTC. This translates into CASSFVRGGYNEQFF.

The chain couples TRBV6-2 or TRBV6-3 to TRBJ2-5; D not certain. Germline V lookup: CDR1 MNHEY, CDR2 SVGEGT. The germline V and J ends were trimmed by 0 bases and 0 bases, with 8 bases remaining between them. The CDR3 covers 15 residues. DNA of the CDR3: TGTGCCAGCAGTTACTCGCGTCAGGACCAAGAGACCCAGTACTTC. This encodes CASSYSRQDQETQYF.

The chain has TRBV4-1 and TRBJ2-3; 11 bases fit TRBD2. The germline CDR1 and CDR2 sequences are MGHRA and YSYEKL. Unmatched junction bases numbered 9, after V lost 6 bases and J lost 4 bases. The CDR3 runs 16 residues. The CDR3 sequence is CASRHYSGREADTQYF. CDR3 nucleotide sequence: TGCGCCAGCAGGCATTATAGCGGGAGGGAAGCAGATACGCAGTATTTT.

This clone was seen a handful of times. DNA for the CDR3: TGTGCCACCAGCAGAGATAGAGGGACTAGCGGGAGGAATGAGCAGTTCTTC. Residues: CATSRDRGTSGRNEQFF. V gene TRBV15 combines with J gene TRBJ2-1; 15 nucleotides align to TRBD2. Germline V gene data show CDR1 as LNHNV and CDR2 as YYDKDF (reference sequence). Trimming cost V 0 bases and J 7 bases; bases outside gene matches: 4. The CDR3 has 17 residues.

V usage is TRBV6-6 and J usage is TRBJ2-3; 11 bases align to TRBD2. The CDR3 extends over 15 amino acids. Germline V CDR1 and CDR2: MNHNY, SVGAGI (reference sequence). Trimming at V came to 8 bases and at J to 3 bases, leaving 7 bases not matched to a gene. The CDR3 spells CASALLAGVTDTQYF. CDR3 DNA: TGTGCCAGCGCCCTACTAGCGGGAGTAACAGATACGCAGTATTTT.

The J gene is TRBJ1-1, the V gene TRBV9; D is perhaps TRBD1 (6 bases). Trimming removed 0 bases at V and 0 bases at J, with 12 bases between. The CDR3 sequence is 16 residues long. The germline CDR1 and CDR2 sequences are SGDLS and YYNGEE. The CDR3 spells CASSVASGVMNTEAFF. The CDR3 DNA sequence: TGTGCCAGCAGCGTAGCATCAGGGGTCATGAACACTGAAGCTTTCTTT.

This chain uses TRBV6-2 or TRBV6-3 with TRBJ1-1; maybe TRBD1 (5 bases). The CDR3 length is 13 residues. With 2 bases removed from V and 4 bases from J, the gap between germline ends came to 8 bases. Germline loops: CDR1 MNHEY, CDR2 SVGEGT. In DNA, the CDR3 is TGTGCCAGCAGTTACCACGGGGGCACTGAAGCTTTCTTT. Residues: CASSYHGGTEAFF.

The chain couples TRBV20-1 to TRBJ2-1; weak D call: TRBD1 (5 bases). The CDR3 length is 11 residues. Trimming cost V 6 bases and J 4 bases, with 7 bases left between them. The V gene's germline CDR1 is DFQATT and CDR2 SNEGSKA (reference sequence). The CDR3 DNA sequence: TGCAGTGCCAGGGAATACAATGAGCAGTTCTTC. The encoded protein is CSAREYNEQFF.

The chain uses TRBV7-2 and TRBJ2-7; the match to TRBD2 covers 8 bases. V lost 4 bases and J lost 0; bases outside the gene matches: 5. Germline loops: CDR1 SGHTA, CDR2 FQGNSA. The CDR3 runs 15 residues. Here the CDR3 DNA reads TGTGCCAGCAGCTCGAGTAGCGGGACCTCCTACGAGCAGTACTTC. As protein: CASSSSSGTSYEQYF. Looking up the rest from reference TRBV7-2 and TRBJ2-7 gives the full variable domain: GAGVSQSPSNKVTEKGKDVELRCDPISGHTALYWYRQSLGQGLEFLIYFQGNSAPDKSGLPSDRFSAERTGGSVSTLTIQRTQQEDSAVYLCASSSSSGTSYEQYFGPGTRLTVT.

This chain links TRBV7-2 with TRBJ1-5; TRBD1 aligns across 9 bases. The germline V gene encodes CDR1 SGHTA and CDR2 FQGNSA. The CDR3 loop spans 15 amino acids. V shed 6 bases and J 5 bases; nucleotides not matched to a gene: 8. The CDR3 loop is CASSLQGAPYQPQHF. The CDR3 DNA is TGTGCCAGCAGTTTACAGGGGGCGCCGTATCAGCCCCAGCATTTT.

This chain links TRBV9 with TRBJ2-1; 9 positions agree with TRBD2. After removal of 0 bases from V and 3 bases from J, the junction contained 4 bases not matched to a gene. The germline V gene has CDR1 SGDLS and CDR2 YYNGEE. The CDR3 loop spans 16 amino acids. Here the CDR3 reads CASSVGGRAFYNEQFF. The CDR3 nucleotides are TGTGCCAGCAGCGTAGGCGGGAGGGCCTTCTACAATGAGCAGTTCTTC.